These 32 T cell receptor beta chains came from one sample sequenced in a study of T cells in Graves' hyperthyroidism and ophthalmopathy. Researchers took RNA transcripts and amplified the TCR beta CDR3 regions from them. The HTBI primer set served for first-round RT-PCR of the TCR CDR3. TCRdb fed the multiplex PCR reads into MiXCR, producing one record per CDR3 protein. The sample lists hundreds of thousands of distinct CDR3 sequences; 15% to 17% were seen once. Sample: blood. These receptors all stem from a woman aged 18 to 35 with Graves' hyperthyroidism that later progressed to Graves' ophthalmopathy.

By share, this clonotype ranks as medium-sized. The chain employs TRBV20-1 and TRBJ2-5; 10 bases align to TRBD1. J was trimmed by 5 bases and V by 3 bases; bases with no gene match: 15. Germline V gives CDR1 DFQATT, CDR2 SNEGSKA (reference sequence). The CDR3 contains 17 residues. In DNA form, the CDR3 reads TGCAGTGCTAGTGGGGTCCATCGACAGGGGGCGCGGGAGACCCAGTACTTC. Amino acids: CSASGVHRQGARETQYF.

The CDR3 is CASSLVLAGGAEQFF. The CDR3 coding sequence is TGTGCCAGCAGCTTAGTACTAGCGGGGGGTGCTGAGCAGTTCTTC. The chain joins TRBV11-2 to TRBJ2-1; 12 positions agree with TRBD2. Trimming at V came to 1 base and at J to 9 bases, leaving 4 bases not matched to a gene. Germline-derived CDR1 and CDR2 are SGHAT and FQNNGV. CDR3 length equals 15 residues.

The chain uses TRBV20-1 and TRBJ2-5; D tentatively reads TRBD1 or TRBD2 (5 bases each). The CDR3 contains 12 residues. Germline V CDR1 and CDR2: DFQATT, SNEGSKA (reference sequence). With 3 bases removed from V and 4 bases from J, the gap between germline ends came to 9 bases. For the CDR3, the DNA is TGCAGTGCTAGGGGGGTCGGAGAGACCCAGTACTTC. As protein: CSARGVGETQYF.

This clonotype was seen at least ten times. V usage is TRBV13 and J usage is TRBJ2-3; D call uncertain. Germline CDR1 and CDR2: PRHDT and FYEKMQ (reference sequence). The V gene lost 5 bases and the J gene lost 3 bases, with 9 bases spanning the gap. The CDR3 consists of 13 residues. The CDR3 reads CASSLLVTDTQYF. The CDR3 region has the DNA TGTGCCAGCAGCCTTCTAGTTACAGATACGCAGTATTTT.

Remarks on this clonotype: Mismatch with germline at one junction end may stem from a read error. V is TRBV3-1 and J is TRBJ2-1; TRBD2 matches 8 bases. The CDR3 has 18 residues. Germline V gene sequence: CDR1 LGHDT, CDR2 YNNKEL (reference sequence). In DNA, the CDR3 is TGTGCCAGCAGCCAAGAGTATCTAGCGGGTTACTCCTACAGTGAGCAGTTCTTC. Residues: CASSQEYLAGYSYSEQFF.

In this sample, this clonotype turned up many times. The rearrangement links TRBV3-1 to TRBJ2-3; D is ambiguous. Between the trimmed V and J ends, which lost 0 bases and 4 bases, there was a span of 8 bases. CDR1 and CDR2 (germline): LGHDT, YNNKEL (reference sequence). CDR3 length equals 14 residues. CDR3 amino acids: CASSQDGASDTQYF. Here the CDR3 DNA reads TGTGCCAGCAGCCAAGATGGCGCTTCAGATACGCAGTATTTT.

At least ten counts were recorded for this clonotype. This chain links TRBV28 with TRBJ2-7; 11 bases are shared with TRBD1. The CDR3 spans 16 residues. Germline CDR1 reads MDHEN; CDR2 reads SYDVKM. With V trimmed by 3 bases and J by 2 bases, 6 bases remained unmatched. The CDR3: CASSFRTGGAAYEQYF. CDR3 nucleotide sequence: TGTGCCAGCAGTTTCCGGACAGGGGGCGCGGCCTACGAGCAGTACTTC.

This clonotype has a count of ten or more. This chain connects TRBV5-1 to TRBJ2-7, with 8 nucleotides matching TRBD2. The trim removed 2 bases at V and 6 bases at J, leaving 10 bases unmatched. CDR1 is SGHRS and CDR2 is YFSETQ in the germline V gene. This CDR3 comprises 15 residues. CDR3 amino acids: CASSFQRQAGGEQYF. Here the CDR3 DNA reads TGCGCCAGCAGCTTCCAAAGACAGGCGGGGGGCGAGCAGTACTTC.

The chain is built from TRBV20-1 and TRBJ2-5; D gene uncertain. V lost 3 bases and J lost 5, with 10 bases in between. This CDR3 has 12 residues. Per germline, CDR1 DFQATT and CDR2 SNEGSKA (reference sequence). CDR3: CSASPLPETQYF. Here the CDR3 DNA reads TGCAGTGCTAGCCCTTTACCGGAGACCCAGTACTTC.

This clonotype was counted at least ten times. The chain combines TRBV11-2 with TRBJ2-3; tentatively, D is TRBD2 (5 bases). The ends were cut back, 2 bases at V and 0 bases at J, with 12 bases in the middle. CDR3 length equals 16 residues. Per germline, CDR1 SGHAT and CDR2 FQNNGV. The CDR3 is CASSLFSGGSTDTQYF. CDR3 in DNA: TGTGCCAGCAGCTTATTCTCTGGCGGGAGCACAGATACGCAGTATTTT.

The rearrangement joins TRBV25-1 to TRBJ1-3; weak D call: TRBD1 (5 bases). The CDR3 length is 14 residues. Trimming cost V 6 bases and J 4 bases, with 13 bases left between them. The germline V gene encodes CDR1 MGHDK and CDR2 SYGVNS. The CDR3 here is CASSDQGAGNTIYF. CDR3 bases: TGTGCCAGCAGCGACCAAGGGGCCGGAAACACCATATATTTT.

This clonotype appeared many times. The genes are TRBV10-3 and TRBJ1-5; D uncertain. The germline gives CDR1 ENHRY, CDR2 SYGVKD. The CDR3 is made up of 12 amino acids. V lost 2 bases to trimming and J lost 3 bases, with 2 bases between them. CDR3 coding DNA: TGTGCCATCAGTGAGCTCAATCAGCCCCAGCATTTT. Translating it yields CAISELNQPQHF.

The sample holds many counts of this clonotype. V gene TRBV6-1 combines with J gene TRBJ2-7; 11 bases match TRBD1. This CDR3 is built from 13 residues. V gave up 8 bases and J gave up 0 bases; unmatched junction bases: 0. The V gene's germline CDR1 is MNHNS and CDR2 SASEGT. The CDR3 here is CASGTGGSYEQYF. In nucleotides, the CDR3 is TGTGCCAGCGGGACAGGGGGCTCCTACGAGCAGTACTTC.

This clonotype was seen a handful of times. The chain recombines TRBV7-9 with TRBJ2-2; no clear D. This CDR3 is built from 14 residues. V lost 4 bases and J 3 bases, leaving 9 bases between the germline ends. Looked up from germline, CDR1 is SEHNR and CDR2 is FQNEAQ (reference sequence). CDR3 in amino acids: CASSSNGYTGELFF. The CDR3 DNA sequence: TGTGCCAGCAGCTCGAACGGATACACCGGGGAGCTGTTTTTT.

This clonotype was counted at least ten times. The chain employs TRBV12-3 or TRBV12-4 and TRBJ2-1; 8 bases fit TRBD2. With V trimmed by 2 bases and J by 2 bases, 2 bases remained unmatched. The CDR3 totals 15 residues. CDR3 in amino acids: CASSLSGSTYNEQFF. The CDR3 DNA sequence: TGTGCCAGCAGTTTAAGCGGGAGTACCTACAATGAGCAGTTCTTC.

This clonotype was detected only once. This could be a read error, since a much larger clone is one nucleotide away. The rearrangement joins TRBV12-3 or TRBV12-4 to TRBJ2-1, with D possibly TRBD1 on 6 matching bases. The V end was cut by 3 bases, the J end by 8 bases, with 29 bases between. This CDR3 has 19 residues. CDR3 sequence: CASSFPSGQTTPSSDEQFF. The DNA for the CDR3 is TGTGCCAGCAGTTTCCCCTCAGGACAGACAACCCCCTCCTCCGATGAGCAGTTCTTC.

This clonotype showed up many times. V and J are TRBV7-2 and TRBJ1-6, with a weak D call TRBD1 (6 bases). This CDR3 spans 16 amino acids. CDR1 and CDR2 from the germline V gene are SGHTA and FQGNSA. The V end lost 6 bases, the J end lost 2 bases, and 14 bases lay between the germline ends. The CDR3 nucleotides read TGTGCCAGCAGTTACGACAGGACACCCTATAATTCACCCCTCCACTTT. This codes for CASSYDRTPYNSPLHF. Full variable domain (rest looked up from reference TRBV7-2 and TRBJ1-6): GAGVSQSPSNKVTEKGKDVELRCDPISGHTALYWYRQSLGQGLEFLIYFQGNSAPDKSGLPSDRFSAERTGGSVSTLTIQRTQQEDSAVYLCASSYDRTPYNSPLHFGNGTRLTVT.

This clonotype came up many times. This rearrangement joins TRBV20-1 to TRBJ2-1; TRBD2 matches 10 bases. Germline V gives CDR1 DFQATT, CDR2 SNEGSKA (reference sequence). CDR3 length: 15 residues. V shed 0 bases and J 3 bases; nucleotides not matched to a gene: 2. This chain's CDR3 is CSARELAGSYNEQFF. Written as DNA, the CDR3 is TGCAGTGCTAGAGAACTAGCGGGGAGCTACAATGAGCAGTTCTTC.

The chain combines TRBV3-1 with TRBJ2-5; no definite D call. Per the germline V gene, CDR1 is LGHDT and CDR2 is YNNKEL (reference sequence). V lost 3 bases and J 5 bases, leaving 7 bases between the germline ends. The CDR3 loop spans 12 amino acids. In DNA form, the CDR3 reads TGTGCCAGCAGCCACAGTGTGGAGACCCAGTACTTC. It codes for CASSHSVETQYF.

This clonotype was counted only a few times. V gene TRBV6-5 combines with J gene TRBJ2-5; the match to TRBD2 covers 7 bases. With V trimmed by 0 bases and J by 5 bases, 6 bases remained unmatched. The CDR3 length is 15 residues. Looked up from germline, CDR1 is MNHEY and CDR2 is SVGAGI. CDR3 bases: TGTGCCAGCAGTTACTCCCCGACTAGCCGTGAGACCCAGTACTTC. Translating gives CASSYSPTSRETQYF.

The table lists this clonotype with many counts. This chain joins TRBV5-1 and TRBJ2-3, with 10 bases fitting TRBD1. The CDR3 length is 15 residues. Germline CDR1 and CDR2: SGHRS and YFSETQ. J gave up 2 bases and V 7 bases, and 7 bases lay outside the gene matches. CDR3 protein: CASSTGQGYTDTQYF. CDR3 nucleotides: TGCGCCAGCTCGACGGGACAGGGGTACACAGATACGCAGTATTTT.

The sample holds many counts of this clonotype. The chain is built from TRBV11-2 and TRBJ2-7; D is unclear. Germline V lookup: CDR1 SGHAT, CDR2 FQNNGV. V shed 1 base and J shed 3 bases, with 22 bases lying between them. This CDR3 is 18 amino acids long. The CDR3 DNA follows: TGTGCCAGCAGCTTAGGCCCCCTAGAGTCAACCCCTCTCTACGAGCAGTACTTC. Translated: CASSLGPLESTPLYEQYF.

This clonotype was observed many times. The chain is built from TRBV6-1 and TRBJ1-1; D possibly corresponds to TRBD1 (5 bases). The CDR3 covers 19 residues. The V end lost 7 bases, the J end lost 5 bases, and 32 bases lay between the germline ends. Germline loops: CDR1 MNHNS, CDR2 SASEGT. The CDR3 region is CASTTFSRGFEIGGTEAFF. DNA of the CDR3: TGTGCCAGCACCACCTTCTCGCGGGGGTTTGAAATCGGGGGAACTGAAGCTTTCTTT.

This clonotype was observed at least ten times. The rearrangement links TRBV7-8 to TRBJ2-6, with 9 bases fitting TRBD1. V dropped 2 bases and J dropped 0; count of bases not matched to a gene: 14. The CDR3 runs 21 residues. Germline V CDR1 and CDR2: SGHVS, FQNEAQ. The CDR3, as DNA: TGTGCCAGCAGCTTATCGCTCACAGGGGGCACCAACCCCTCTGGGGCCAACGTCCTGACTTTC. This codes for CASSLSLTGGTNPSGANVLTF.

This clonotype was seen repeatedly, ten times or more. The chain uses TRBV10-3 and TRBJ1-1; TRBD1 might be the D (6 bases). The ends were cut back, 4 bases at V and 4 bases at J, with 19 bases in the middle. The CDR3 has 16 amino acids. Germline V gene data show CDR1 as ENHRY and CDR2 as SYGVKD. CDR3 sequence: CAISGASGGWGTEAFF. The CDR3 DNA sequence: TGTGCCATCAGTGGAGCTTCGGGGGGCTGGGGCACTGAAGCTTTCTTT.

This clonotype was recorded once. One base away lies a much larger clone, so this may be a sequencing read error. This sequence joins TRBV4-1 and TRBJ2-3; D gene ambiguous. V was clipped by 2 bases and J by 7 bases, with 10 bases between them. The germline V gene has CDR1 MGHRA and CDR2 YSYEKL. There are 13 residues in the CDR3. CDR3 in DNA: TGCGCCAGCAGCCAAATCGGACCTCATACGCAGTATTTT. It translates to CASSQIGPHTQYF.

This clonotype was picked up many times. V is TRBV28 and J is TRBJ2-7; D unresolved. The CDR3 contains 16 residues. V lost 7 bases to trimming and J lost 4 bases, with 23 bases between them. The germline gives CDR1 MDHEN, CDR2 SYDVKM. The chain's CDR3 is CASKEGQGGWKYEQYF. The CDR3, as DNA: TGTGCCAGCAAAGAAGGGCAAGGTGGTTGGAAATACGAGCAGTACTTC.

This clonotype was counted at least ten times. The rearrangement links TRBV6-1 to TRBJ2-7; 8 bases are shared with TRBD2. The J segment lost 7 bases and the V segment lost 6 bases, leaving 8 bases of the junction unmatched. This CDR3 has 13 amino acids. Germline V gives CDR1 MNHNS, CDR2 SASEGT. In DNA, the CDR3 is TGTGCCAGCAGGCCCAGCGGGAGTCTGGAGCAGTACTTC. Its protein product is CASRPSGSLEQYF.

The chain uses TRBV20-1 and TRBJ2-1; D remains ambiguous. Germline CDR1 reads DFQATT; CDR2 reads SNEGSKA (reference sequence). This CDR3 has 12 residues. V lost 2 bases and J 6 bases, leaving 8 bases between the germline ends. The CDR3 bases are TGCAGTGCTAGATCTGTTGGCAATGAGCAGTTCTTC. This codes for CSARSVGNEQFF.

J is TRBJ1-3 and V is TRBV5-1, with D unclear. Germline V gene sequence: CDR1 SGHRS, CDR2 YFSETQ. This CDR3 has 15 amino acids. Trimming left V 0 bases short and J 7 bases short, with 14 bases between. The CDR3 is CASSLGHAIGNTIYF. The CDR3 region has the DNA TGCGCCAGCAGCTTGGGACACGCAATAGGGAACACCATATATTTT.

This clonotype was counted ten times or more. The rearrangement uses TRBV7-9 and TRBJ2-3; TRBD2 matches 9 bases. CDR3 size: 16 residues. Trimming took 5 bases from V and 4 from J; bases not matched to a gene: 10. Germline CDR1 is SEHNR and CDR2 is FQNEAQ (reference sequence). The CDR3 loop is CASSPRLLAGADTQYF. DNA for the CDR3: TGTGCCAGCAGCCCTCGATTACTAGCGGGCGCAGATACGCAGTATTTT.

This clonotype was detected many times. CDR3 nucleotide sequence: TGTGCCAGCAGCTATGAGGGTGAGCAGTTCTTC. Protein: CASSYEGEQFF. The gene calls are TRBV2 and TRBJ2-1; possibly TRBD2 for D (5 bases). With 6 bases removed from V and 9 bases from J, the gap between germline ends came to 9 bases. CDR3 length: 11 residues. CDR1 is SNHLY, CDR2 FYNNEI, per germline.